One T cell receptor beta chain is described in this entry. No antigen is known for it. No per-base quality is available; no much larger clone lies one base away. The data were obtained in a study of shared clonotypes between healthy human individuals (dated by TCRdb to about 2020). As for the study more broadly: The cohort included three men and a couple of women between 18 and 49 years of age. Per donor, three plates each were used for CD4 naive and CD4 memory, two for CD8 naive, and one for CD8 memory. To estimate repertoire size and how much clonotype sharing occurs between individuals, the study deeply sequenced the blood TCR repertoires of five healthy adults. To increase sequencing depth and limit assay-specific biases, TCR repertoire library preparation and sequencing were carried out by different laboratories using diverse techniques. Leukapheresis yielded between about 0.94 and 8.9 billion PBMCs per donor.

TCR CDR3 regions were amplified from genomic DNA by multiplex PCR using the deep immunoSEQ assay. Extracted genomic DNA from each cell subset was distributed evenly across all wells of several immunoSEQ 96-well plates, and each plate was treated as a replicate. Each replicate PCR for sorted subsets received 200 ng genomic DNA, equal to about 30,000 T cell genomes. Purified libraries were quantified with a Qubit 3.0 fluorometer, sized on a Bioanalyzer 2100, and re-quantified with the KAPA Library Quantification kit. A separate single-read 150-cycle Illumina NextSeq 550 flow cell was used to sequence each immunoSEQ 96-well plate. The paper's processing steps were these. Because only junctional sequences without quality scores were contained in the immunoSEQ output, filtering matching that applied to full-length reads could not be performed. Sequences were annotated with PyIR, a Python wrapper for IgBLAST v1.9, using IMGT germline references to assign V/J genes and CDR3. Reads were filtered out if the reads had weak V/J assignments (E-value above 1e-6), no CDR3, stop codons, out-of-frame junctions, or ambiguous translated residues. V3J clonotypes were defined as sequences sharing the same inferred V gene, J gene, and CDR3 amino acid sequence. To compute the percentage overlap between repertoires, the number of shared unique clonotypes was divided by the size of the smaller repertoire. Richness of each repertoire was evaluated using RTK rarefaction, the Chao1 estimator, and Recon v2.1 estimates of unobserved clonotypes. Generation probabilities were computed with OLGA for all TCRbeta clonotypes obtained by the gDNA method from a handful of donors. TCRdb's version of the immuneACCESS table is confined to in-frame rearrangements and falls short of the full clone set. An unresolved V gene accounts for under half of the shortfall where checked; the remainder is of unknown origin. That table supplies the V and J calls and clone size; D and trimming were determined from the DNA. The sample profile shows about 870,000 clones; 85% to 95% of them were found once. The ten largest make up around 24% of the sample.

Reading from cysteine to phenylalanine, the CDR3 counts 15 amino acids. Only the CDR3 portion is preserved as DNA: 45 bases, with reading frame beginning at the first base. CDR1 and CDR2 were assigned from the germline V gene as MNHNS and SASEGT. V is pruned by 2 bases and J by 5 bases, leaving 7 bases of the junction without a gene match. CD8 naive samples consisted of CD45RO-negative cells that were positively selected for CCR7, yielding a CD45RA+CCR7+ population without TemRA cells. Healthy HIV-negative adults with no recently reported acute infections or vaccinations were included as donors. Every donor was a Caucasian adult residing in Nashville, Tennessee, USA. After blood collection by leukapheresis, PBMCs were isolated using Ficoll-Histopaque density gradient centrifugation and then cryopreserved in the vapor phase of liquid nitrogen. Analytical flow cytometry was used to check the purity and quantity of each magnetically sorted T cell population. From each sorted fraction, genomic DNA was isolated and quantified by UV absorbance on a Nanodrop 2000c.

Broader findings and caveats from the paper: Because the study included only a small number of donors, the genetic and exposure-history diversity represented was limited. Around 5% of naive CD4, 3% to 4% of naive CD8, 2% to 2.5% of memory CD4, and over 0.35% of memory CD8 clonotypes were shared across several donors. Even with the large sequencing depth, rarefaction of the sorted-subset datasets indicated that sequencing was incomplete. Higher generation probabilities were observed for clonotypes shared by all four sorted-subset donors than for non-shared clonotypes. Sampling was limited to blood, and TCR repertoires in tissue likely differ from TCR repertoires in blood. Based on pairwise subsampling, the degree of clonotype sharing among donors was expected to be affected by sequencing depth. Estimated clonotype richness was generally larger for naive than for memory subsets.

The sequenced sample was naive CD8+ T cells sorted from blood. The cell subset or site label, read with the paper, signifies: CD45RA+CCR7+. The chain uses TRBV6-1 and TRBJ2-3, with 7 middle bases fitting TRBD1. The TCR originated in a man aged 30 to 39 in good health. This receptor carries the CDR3 CASSENRGGRDTQYF. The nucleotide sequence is TGTGCCAGCAGTGAAAACCGAGGGGGCCGAGATACGCAGTATTTT.